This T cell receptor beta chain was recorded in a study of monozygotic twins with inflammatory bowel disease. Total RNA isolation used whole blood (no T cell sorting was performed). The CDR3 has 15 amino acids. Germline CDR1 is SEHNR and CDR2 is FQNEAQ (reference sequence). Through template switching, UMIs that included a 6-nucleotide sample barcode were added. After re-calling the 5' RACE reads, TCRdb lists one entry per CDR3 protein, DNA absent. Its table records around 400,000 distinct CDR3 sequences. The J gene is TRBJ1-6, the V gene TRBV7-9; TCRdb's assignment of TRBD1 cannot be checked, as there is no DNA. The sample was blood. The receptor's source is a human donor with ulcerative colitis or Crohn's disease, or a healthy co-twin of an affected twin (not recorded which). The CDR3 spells CASSLGGGRDSPLHF.